This T cell receptor (beta chain) was recovered during a study of a mutant IDH1 vaccine in newly diagnosed glioma. In the study overall: Vaccines began 4-6 weeks after radiotherapy alone, or with temozolomide cycles. Mean patient age was approximately 39 years; about 60% were male and about 40% female.

About this clone itself: Its antigen is as yet unknown.

TCRdb's table, derived via immunoSEQ multiplex PCR, lists solely in-frame clones and lacks some. The sample includes around 44,000 clones, 65% to 85% of them seen just once. Study-wide results and limits: It seemed that pseudoprogression was not linked to changes in the top peripheral T cell clonotypes. The occurrence of vaccine-induced immune responses was seen in 90% to 95% of patients.

Time point described: week 35, safety follow-up. Every vaccine dose comprised 300 ug of mutant IDH1 20-mer peptide plus topical imiquimod. This receptor was identified in a man in his forties with glioma. Material: PBMCs, obtained from a glioma patient whose treatment included an IDH1 peptide vaccine.

CDR3 in DNA: TGTGCCAGCAGTACAGGACAGTTTAGGTTATTGTACACTGAAGCTTTCTTT. This gives the protein CASSTGQFRLLYTEAFF. This chain uses TRBV2 with TRBJ1-1; TRBD1 is a possible D gene (6 bases). Trimming stripped 5 bases from V and 3 bases from J, with 22 bases between. CDR1 is SNHLY, CDR2 FYNNEI, per germline. The CDR3 contains 17 residues.